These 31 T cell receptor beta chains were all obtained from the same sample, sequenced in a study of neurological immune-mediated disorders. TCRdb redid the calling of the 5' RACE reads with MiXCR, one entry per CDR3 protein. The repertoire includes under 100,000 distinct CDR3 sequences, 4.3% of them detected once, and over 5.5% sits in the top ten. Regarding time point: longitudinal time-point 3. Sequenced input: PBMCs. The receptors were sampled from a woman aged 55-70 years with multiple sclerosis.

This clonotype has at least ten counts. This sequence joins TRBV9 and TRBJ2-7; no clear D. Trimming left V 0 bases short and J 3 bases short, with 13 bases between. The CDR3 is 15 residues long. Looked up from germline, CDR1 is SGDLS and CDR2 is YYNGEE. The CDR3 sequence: CASSVVRYYRYEQYF. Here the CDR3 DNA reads TGTGCCAGCAGCGTAGTCCGGTACTATCGCTACGAGCAGTACTTC. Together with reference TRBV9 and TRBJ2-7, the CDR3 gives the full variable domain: DSGVTQTPKHLITATGQRVTLRCSPRSGDLSVYWYQQSLDQGLQFLIQYYNGEERAKGNILERFSAQQFPDLHSELNLSSLELGDSALYFCASSVVRYYRYEQYFGPGTRLTVT.

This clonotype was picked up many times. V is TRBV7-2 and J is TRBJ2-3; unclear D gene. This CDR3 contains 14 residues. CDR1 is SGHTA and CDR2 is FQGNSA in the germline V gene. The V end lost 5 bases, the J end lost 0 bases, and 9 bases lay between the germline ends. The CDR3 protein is CASSASLSTDTQYF. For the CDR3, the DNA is TGTGCCAGCAGCGCCAGTTTAAGCACAGATACGCAGTATTTT.

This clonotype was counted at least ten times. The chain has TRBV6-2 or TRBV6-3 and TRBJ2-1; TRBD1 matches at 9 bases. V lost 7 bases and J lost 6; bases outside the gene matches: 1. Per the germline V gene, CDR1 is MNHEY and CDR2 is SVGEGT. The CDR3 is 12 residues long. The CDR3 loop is CASKQGANEQFF. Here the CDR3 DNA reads TGTGCCAGCAAACAGGGGGCCAATGAGCAGTTCTTC.

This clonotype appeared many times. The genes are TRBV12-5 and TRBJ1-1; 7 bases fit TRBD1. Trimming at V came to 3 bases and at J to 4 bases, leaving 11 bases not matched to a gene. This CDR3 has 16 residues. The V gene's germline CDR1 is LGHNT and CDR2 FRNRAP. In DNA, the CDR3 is TGTGCTAGTGGTTTCCGACAGGGAGGGATAGGCACTGAAGCTTTCTTT. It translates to CASGFRQGGIGTEAFF.

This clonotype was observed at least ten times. This CDR3 is CASSPLQGVNTEAFF. CDR3 nucleotide sequence: TGCGCCAGCAGCCCCCTACAGGGGGTGAACACTGAAGCTTTCTTT. The chain has TRBV5-1 and TRBJ1-1, with 8 bases lining up with TRBD1. After removal of 4 bases from V and 0 bases from J, the junction contained 5 bases not matched to a gene. CDR3 length: 15 amino acids. Germline values: CDR1 SGHRS, CDR2 YFSETQ. Complete variable domain (other parts from reference TRBV5-1 and TRBJ1-1): KAGVTQTPRYLIKTRGQQVTLSCSPISGHRSVSWYQQTPGQGLQFLFEYFSETQRNKGNFPGRFSGRQFSNSRSEMNVSTLELGDSALYLCASSPLQGVNTEAFFGQGTRLTVV.

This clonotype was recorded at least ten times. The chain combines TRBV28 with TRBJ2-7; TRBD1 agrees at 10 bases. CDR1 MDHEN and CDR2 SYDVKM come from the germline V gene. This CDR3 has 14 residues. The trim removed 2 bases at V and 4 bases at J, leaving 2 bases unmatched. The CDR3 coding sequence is TGTGCCAGCAGTTTACTGGGACAGGGGTACGAGCAGTACTTC. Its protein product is CASSLLGQGYEQYF. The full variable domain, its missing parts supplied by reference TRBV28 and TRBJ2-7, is DVKVTQSSRYLVKRTGEKVFLECVQDMDHENMFWYRQDPGLGLRLIYFSYDVKMKEKGDIPEGYSVSREKKERFSLILESASTNQTSMYLCASSLLGQGYEQYFGPGTRLTVT.

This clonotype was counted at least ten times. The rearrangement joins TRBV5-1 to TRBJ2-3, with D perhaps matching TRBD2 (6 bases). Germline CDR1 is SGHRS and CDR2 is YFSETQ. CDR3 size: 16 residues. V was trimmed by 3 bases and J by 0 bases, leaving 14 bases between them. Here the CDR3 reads CASSSRRASSTDTQYF. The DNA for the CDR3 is TGCGCCAGCAGCTCTCGGAGGGCATCTAGCACAGATACGCAGTATTTT. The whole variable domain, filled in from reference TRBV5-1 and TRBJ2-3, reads KAGVTQTPRYLIKTRGQQVTLSCSPISGHRSVSWYQQTPGQGLQFLFEYFSETQRNKGNFPGRFSGRQFSNSRSEMNVSTLELGDSALYLCASSSRRASSTDTQYFGPGTRLTVL.

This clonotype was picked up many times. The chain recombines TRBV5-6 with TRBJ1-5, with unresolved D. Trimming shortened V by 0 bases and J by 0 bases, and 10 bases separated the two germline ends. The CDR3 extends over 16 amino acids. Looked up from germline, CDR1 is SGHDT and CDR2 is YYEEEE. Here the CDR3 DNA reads TGTGCCAGCAGCTTGGTAGGGCAACCTAGCAATCAGCCCCAGCATTTT. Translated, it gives CASSLVGQPSNQPQHF.

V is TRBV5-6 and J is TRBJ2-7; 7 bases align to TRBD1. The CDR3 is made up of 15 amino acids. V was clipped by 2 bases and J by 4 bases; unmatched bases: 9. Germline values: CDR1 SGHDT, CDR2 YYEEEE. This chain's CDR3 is CASSFTGTGEYEQYF. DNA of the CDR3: TGTGCCAGCAGCTTTACCGGTACAGGGGAGTACGAGCAGTACTTC.

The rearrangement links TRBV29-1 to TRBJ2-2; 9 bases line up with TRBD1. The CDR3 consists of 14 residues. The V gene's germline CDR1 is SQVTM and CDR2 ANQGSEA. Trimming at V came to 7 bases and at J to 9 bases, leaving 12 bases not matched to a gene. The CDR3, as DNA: TGCAGCGGCCGGGACAGGGTCACAGGCTGGGAGCTGTTTTTT. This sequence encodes CSGRDRVTGWELFF.

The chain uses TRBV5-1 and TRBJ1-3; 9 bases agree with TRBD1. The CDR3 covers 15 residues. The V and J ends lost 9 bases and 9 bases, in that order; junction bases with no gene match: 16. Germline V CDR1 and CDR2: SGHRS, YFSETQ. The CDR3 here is CANRPGTGCPRTIYF. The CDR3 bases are TGCGCCAACAGGCCCGGGACAGGGTGCCCGCGCACCATATATTTT.

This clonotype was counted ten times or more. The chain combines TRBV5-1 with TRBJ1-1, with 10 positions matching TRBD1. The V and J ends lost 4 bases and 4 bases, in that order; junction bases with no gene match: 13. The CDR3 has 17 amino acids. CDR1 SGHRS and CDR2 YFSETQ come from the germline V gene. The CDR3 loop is CASSIRRQGAKGTEAFF. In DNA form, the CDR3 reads TGCGCCAGCAGCATAAGGCGACAGGGGGCCAAGGGCACTGAAGCTTTCTTT.

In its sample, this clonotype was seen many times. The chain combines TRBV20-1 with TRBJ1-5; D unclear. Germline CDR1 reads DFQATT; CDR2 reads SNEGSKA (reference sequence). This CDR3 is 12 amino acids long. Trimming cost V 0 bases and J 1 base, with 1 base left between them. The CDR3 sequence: CSARESNQPQHF. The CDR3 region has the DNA TGCAGTGCTAGAGAAAGCAATCAGCCCCAGCATTTT.

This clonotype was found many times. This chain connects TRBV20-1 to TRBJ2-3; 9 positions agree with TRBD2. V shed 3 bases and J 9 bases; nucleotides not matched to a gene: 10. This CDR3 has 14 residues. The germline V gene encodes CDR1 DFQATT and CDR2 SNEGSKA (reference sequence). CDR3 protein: CSASPGLRGGTQYF. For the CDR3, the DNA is TGCAGTGCTAGTCCGGGGTTGCGGGGGGGCACGCAGTATTTT.

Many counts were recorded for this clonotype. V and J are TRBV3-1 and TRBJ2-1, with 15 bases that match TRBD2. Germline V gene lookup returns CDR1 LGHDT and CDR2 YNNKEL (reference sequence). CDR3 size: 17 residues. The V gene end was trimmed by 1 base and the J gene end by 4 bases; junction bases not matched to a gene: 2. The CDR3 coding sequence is TGTGCCAGCAGCCAAGGGACTAGCGGGGGGGCTTACAATGAGCAGTTCTTC. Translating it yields CASSQGTSGGAYNEQFF.

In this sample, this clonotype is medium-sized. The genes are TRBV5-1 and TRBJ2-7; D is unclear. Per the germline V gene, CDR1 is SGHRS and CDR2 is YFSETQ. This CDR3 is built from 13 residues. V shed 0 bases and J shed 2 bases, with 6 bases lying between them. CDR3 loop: CASSLDLTYEQYF. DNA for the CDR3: TGCGCCAGCAGCTTGGACCTAACCTACGAGCAGTACTTC.

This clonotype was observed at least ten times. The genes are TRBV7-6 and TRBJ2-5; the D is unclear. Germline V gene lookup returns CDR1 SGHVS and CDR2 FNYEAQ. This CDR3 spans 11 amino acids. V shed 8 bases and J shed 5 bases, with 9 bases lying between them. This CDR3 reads CASGVLETQYF. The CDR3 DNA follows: TGTGCCAGCGGGGTGTTGGAGACCCAGTACTTC.

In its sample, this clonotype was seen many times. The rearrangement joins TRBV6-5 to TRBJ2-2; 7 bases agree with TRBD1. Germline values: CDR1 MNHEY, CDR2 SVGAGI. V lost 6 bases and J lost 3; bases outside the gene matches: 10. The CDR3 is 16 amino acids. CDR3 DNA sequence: TGTGCCAGCAGCCGGGGACAGATATTGGACACCGGGGAGCTGTTTTTT. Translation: CASSRGQILDTGELFF.

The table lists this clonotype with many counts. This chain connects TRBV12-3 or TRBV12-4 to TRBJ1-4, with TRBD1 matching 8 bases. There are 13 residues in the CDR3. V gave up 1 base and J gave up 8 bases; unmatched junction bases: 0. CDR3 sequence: CASSLGQGEKLFF. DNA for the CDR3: TGTGCCAGCAGTTTAGGACAGGGGGAAAAACTGTTTTTT.

The CDR3 nucleotides are TGCGCCAGCAGCCAAGACGCAGGGGGCTCAGGTGGTACGCAGTATTTT. Translating it yields CASSQDAGGSGGTQYF. The chain links TRBV4-1 to TRBJ2-3, with TRBD1 matching 8 bases. This CDR3 contains 16 residues. Germline V gene sequence: CDR1 MGHRA, CDR2 YSYEKL. V was pared by 0 bases and J by 8 bases, with 10 bases of the junction left unmatched.

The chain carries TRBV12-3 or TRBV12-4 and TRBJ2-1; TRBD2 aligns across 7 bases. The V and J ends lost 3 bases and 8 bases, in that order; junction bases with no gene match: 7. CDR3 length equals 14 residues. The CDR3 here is CASSFLAGRDEQFF. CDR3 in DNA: TGTGCCAGCAGTTTTCTGGCGGGGAGGGATGAGCAGTTCTTC.

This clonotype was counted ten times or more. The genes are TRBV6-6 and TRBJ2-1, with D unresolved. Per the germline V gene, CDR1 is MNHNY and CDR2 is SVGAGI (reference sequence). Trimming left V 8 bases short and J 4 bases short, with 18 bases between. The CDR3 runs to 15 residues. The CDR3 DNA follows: TGTGCCAGCTCTGAGATAATCAATACTTACAATGAGCAGTTCTTC. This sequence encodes CASSEIINTYNEQFF.

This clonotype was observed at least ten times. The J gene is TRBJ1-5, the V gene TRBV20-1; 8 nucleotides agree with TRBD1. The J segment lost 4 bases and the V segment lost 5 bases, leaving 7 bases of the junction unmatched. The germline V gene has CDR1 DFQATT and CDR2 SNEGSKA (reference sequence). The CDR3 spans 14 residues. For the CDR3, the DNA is TGCAGTGCTGAGGGACAGGAGGGAAATCAGCCCCAGCATTTT. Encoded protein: CSAEGQEGNQPQHF.

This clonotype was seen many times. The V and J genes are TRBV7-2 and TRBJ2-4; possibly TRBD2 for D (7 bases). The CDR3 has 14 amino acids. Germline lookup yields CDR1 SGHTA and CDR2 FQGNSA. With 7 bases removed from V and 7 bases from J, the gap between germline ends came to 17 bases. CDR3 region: CASIQGRGGNIQYF. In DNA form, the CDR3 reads TGTGCCAGCATCCAGGGGAGGGGTGGGAACATTCAGTACTTC.

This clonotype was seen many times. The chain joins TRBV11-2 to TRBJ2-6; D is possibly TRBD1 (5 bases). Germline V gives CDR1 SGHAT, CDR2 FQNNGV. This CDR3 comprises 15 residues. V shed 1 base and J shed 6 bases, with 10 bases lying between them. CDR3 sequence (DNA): TGTGCCAGCAGCTTAGGAGGACAAGCGGCCAACGTCCTGACTTTC. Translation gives CASSLGGQAANVLTF.

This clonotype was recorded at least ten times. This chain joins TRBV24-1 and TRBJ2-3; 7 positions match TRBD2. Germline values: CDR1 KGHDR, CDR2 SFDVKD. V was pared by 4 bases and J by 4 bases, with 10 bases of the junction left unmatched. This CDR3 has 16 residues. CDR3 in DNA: TGTGCCACCAGTGACCATCAAGCGGGGCGCGCAGATACGCAGTATTTT. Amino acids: CATSDHQAGRADTQYF.

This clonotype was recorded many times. CDR3 nucleotide sequence: TGCGCCAGCAGCTTGGCCCGGACAGGGCAAGCTAACTATGGCTACACCTTC. It is translated as CASSLARTGQANYGYTF. The chain joins TRBV5-1 to TRBJ1-2; TRBD1 aligns across 8 bases. Germline CDR1 and CDR2: SGHRS and YFSETQ. With V trimmed by 0 bases and J by 0 bases, 7 bases remained unmatched. This CDR3 comprises 17 residues. The complete variable domain, with remaining parts taken from reference TRBV5-1 and TRBJ1-2, reads KAGVTQTPRYLIKTRGQQVTLSCSPISGHRSVSWYQQTPGQGLQFLFEYFSETQRNKGNFPGRFSGRQFSNSRSEMNVSTLELGDSALYLCASSLARTGQANYGYTFGSGTRLTVV.

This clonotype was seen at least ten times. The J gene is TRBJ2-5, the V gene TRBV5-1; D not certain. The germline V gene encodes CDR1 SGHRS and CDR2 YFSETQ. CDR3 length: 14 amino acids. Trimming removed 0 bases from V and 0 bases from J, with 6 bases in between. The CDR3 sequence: CASSLGSHQETQYF. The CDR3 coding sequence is TGCGCCAGCAGCTTGGGTTCACACCAAGAGACCCAGTACTTC. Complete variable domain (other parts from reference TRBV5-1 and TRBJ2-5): KAGVTQTPRYLIKTRGQQVTLSCSPISGHRSVSWYQQTPGQGLQFLFEYFSETQRNKGNFPGRFSGRQFSNSRSEMNVSTLELGDSALYLCASSLGSHQETQYFGPGTRLLVL.

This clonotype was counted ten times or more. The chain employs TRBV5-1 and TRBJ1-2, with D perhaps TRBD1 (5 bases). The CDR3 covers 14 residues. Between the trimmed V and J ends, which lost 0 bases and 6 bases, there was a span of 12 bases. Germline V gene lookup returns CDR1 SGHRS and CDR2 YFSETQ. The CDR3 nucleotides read TGCGCCAGCAGCTTGGGGACATATGCAGATGGCTACACCTTC. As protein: CASSLGTYADGYTF.

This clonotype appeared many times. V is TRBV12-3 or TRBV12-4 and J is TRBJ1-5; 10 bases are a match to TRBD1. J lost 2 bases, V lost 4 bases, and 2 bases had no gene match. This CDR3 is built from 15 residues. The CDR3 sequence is CASSWDRGGNQPQHF. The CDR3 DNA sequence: TGTGCCAGCAGTTGGGACAGGGGAGGCAATCAGCCCCAGCATTTT.

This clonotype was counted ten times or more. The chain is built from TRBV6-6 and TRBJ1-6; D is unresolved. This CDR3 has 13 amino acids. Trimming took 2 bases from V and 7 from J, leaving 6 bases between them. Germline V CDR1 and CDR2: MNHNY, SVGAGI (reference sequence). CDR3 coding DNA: TGTGCCAGCAGTTACGACATAAATTCACCCCTCCACTTT. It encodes CASSYDINSPLHF.